This note documents a single T cell receptor (beta chain) sequence. The target antigen is unknown. The source of the sample is a study of T cells in Graves' hyperthyroidism and ophthalmopathy. General study results and limits: The model foresaw ophthalmopathy a median roughly 6 months prior to onset.

RNA transcripts were the template for amplifying TCR beta CDR3 regions. During a first-round RT-PCR of the TCR CDR3, the HTBI primer set was used. From the multiplex PCR reads, TCRdb called clonotypes with MiXCR, one entry per CDR3 protein. The data show around 660,000 distinct CDR3 sequences, just under 45% seen once. Sequenced material: peripheral blood or thyroid tissue (not recorded which). The sequence derives from an adult man with Graves' disease, either hyperthyroidism or ophthalmopathy (not recorded which).

The CDR3 nucleotides read TGTGCCTCGCACCGGGACAGGAGGGGAGAGACCCAGTACTTC. Translating it yields CASHRDRRGETQYF. The V call is TRBV10-3, the J call TRBJ2-5; 8 bases are a match to TRBD1. J lost 4 bases, V lost 11 bases, and 12 bases had no gene match. The CDR3 totals 14 residues. The V gene's germline CDR1 is ENHRY and CDR2 SYGVKD.